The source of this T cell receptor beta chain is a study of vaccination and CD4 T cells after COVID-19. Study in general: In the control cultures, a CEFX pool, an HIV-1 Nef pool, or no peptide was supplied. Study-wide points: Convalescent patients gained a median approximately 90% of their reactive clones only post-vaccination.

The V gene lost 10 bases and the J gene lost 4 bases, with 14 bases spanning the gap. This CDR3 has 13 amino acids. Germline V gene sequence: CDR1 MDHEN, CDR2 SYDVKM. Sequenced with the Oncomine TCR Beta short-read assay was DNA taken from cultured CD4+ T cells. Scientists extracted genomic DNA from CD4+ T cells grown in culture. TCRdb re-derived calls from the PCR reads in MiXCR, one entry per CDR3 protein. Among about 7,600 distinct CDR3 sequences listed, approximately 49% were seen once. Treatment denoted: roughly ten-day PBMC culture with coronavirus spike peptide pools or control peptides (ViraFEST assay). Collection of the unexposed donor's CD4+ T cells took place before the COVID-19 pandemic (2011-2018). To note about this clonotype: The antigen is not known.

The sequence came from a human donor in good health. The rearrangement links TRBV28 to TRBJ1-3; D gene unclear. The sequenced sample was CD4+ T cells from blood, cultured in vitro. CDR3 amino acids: CATLTPLGNTIYF. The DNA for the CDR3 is TGTGCCACCCTTACCCCCCTGGGAAACACCATATATTTT.